These T cell receptor beta chains were read from a single sample in a study of blood T cell repertoires in COVID-19. Clones were sequenced by immunoSEQ multiplex PCR, and TCRdb holds only the in-frame ones, with some missing. The repertoire holds almost 45,000 clones, with about 70% as singletons. Source material: peripheral blood. Receptor source: a man older than 75 with acute or convalescent COVID-19. Both conserved end residues are trimmed from each CDR3. Each record gives: D gene, clone size, V gene, CDR3 protein. A D gene is named only where the DNA matches it firmly. Clone size is given for some rows only: seen once, a few or many times, or a class if the clone is expanded.

TRBD1 | NA | TRBV19 | ASSTDRGRMNTEAF
NA | NA | TRBV9 | ASSSLEALTDTQY
NA | NA | TRBV7-9 | ASSLDTGSSGYT
TRBD2 | NA | TRBV7-2 | ASSLSPGLADTHREQY
NA | few | TRBV6-2/TRBV6-3 | ASSRVSYGYT
TRBD2 | NA | TRBV30 | AWSVGSGRPTDTQY
TRBD1 | NA | TRBV30 | AWGDREVTYGYT
TRBD2 | NA | TRBV25-1 | ASPLGLAEEHEQF
TRBD2 | NA | TRBV5-1 | ASSLVPAGGNNEQF
NA | NA | TRBV28 | ASSLQGINEKLF
NA | NA | TRBV6-2/TRBV6-3 | ASSLAQRRHEQF
NA | NA | TRBV30 | AQSQGPGHEQY
NA | NA | TRBV3-1/TRBV3-2 | ASSRGDNQPQH
TRBD2 | many | TRBV19 | ASSIGRTSTNTGELF
NA | NA | TRBV30 | AWLHDMNTEAF
NA | few | TRBV2 | ASMATGLSNQPQH
TRBD1 | few | TRBV18 | ASSPQRDRTGYT
NA | NA | TRBV6-5 | ASRGLSSYEQY
TRBD2 | NA | TRBV2 | ASAPGLAVLTDTQY
NA | NA | TRBV29-1 | SAGDPYQPQH
NA | once | TRBV3-1/TRBV3-2 | ASSQVLASTDTQY
TRBD2 | NA | TRBV28 | ASSQPGLADFSYEQY
NA | NA | TRBV19 | ASSSRNAAARGYT
TRBD1 | NA | TRBV6-1 | ASSVVTGATAYEQY
NA | NA | TRBV6-5 | ASRRTASYNSPLH
NA | NA | TRBV7-9 | ASSLGANTEAF
NA | NA | TRBV12-3/TRBV12-4 | ASSLVQKNIQY
NA | few | TRBV9 | ASSLTDSISTIY
NA | NA | TRBV20-1 | SANSEQY
NA | once | TRBV9 | ASSVVSDQETQY
TRBD2 | NA | TRBV24-1 | ATSVGTSVSSYNEQF
NA | once | TRBV11-2 | ASSPVGRQYRITQY
TRBD1 | NA | TRBV19 | ASSNRGGTDTQY
NA | NA | TRBV6-1 | ASSERSGRTDTQY
TRBD1 | NA | TRBV10-3 | AIGQGARGYT
TRBD2 | NA | TRBV7-2 | ASTPGSGTTGELF
NA | NA | TRBV6-2/TRBV6-3 | ASSNHGQANQPQH
TRBD2 | NA | TRBV15 | ATSVGRTSASTDTQY
TRBD2 | NA | TRBV5-6 | ASSSVPTSGLYEQF
NA | once | TRBV30 | AWGGDTSTDTQY
TRBD1 | NA | TRBV27 | ASSRQGANQPQH
NA | many | TRBV5-1 | ASSLDTWLGYT
TRBD1 | NA | TRBV28 | ASSRTGAVQETQY
TRBD1 | NA | TRBV4-1 | ASRPTGSSYNEQF
TRBD2 | NA | TRBV10-3 | AISSGTSGHNEQF
TRBD1 | NA | TRBV4-1 | ASSQQTGSNEQF
TRBD2 | NA | TRBV5-6 | ASSFPSGRRSEQY
NA | few | TRBV28 | ATSRVGPSTDTQY
TRBD1 | few | TRBV2 | ASSEDRAETQY
TRBD2 | few | TRBV19 | ASSTRTSERADTQY
NA | NA | TRBV28 | ASRLGFLRRGSSYEQY
TRBD1 | NA | TRBV19 | ASSGRTGGNYEQY